The rows below give T cell receptor beta chains drawn from one sample of a study of T cells in Graves' hyperthyroidism and ophthalmopathy. One entry per CDR3 protein results from TCRdb running MiXCR on the multiplex PCR reads. This repertoire shows approximately 740,000 distinct CDR3 sequences, 13% to 15% found once; its top ten account for 10% to 13%. Sequenced input: blood. The receptor set was obtained from a woman aged 18-29 years with Graves' hyperthyroidism. Both conserved end residues are part of each CDR3. Each record gives: clone size, D gene, J gene, V gene, CDR3 protein, CDR3 DNA. The D gene is left open where the match is weak. Rows may omit the clone size; those that give it use once, few, many or a size class.

size: many; D: NA; J: TRBJ1-1; V: TRBV2; CDR3: CASSADTEAFF; DNA: TGTGCCAGCAGTGCGGACACTGAAGCTTTCTTT
size: few; D: TRBD1; J: TRBJ1-2; V: TRBV20-1; CDR3: CSAPGGWDGYTF; DNA: TGCAGTGCCCCAGGGGGCTGGGATGGCTACACCTTC
size: many; D: TRBD2; J: TRBJ2-5; V: TRBV12-3/TRBV12-4; CDR3: CASSLRLAEETQYF; DNA: TGTGCCAGCAGTTTGCGACTAGCGGAAGAGACCCAGTACTTC
size: many; D: TRBD2; J: TRBJ2-7; V: TRBV20-1; CDR3: CSATGTSGTYEQYF; DNA: TGCAGTGCCACTGGGACTAGCGGTACCTACGAGCAGTACTTC
size: NA; D: TRBD2; J: TRBJ2-1; V: TRBV6-1; CDR3: CASSAVAGTSGRIYNEQFF; DNA: TGTGCCAGCAGTGCGGTAGCCGGGACTAGCGGGAGGATTTACAATGAGCAGTTCTTC
size: few; D: TRBD2; J: TRBJ2-5; V: TRBV30; CDR3: CAWRGTGLAGETQYF; DNA: TGTGCCTGGCGGGGGACGGGACTAGCGGGAGAGACCCAGTACTTC
size: many; D: NA; J: TRBJ2-7; V: TRBV6-1; CDR3: CASSGGLVIHEQYF; DNA: TGTGCCAGCAGTGGCGGCCTGGTCATTCACGAGCAGTACTTC
size: few; D: NA; J: TRBJ2-5; V: TRBV20-1; CDR3: CSATPRETQYF; DNA: TGCAGTGCGACACCTCGAGAGACCCAGTACTTC
size: few; D: TRBD2; J: TRBJ2-1; V: TRBV27; CDR3: CANSPLGGAGAHEQFF; DNA: TGTGCCAACAGTCCCCTGGGGGGAGCGGGAGCCCATGAGCAGTTCTTC
size: few; D: NA; J: TRBJ2-7; V: TRBV19; CDR3: CASSIAYRAGYEQYF; DNA: TGTGCCAGTAGTATAGCGTACCGGGCGGGCTACGAGCAGTACTTC
size: few; D: NA; J: TRBJ2-7; V: TRBV5-4; CDR3: CASSPEVGEQYF; DNA: TGTGCCAGCAGCCCGGAAGTGGGGGAGCAGTACTTC
size: NA; D: NA; J: TRBJ2-1; V: TRBV20-1; CDR3: CSASSQGGGEQFF; DNA: TGCAGTGCTAGTTCGCAGGGGGGGGGTGAGCAGTTCTTC
size: NA; D: NA; J: TRBJ2-5; V: TRBV5-4; CDR3: CASSSNIDQETQYF; DNA: TGTGCCAGCAGCTCCAACATCGACCAAGAGACCCAGTACTTC
size: few; D: NA; J: TRBJ1-1; V: TRBV20-1; CDR3: CSARLRANTEAFF; DNA: TGCAGTGCTAGGCTCCGGGCGAACACTGAAGCTTTCTTT
size: NA; D: TRBD2; J: TRBJ2-5; V: TRBV11-2; CDR3: CASSSPLAGPQETQYF; DNA: TGTGCCAGCAGCTCTCCTTTAGCGGGGCCACAAGAGACCCAGTACTTC
size: many; D: NA; J: TRBJ2-3; V: TRBV3-1; CDR3: CASSHANTQYF; DNA: TGTGCCAGCAGCCATGCGAATACGCAGTATTTT
size: many; D: NA; J: TRBJ2-2; V: TRBV28; CDR3: CASRGKAGELFF; DNA: TGTGCCAGCCGCGGAAAGGCCGGGGAGCTGTTTTTT
size: NA; D: NA; J: TRBJ2-1; V: TRBV7-9; CDR3: CASSAYPQGEQFF; DNA: TGTGCCAGCAGCGCTTACCCCCAGGGTGAGCAGTTCTTC
size: many; D: NA; J: TRBJ2-1; V: TRBV7-2; CDR3: CASSNPGGRPQSSYNEQFF; DNA: TGTGCCAGCAGCAACCCCGGCGGAAGGCCCCAGAGCTCCTACAATGAGCAGTTCTTC
size: NA; D: TRBD1; J: TRBJ2-2; V: TRBV5-1; CDR3: CASSFIVGTDNTGELFF; DNA: TGCGCCAGCAGCTTCATCGTCGGGACAGATAACACCGGGGAGCTGTTTTTT
size: many; D: TRBD1; J: TRBJ2-3; V: TRBV6-1; CDR3: CASSEDMTGGHTDTQYF; DNA: TGTGCCAGCAGTGAAGACATGACAGGGGGCCACACAGATACGCAGTATTTT
size: many; D: TRBD1; J: TRBJ2-5; V: TRBV12-3/TRBV12-4; CDR3: CASSVDRVETQYF; DNA: TGTGCCAGCAGTGTTGACAGGGTTGAGACCCAGTACTTC
size: NA; D: NA; J: TRBJ2-7; V: TRBV2; CDR3: CASSYWGNYYEQYF; DNA: TGTGCCAGCAGTTACTGGGGGAACTACTACGAGCAGTACTTC
size: few; D: NA; J: TRBJ2-4; V: TRBV4-3; CDR3: CASSQEWPELAKNIQYF; DNA: TGCGCCAGCAGCCAAGAATGGCCGGAACTAGCCAAAAACATTCAGTACTTC
size: many; D: TRBD2; J: TRBJ2-7; V: TRBV7-2; CDR3: CASSLIAGGLYEQYF; DNA: TGTGCCAGCAGCTTAATAGCGGGAGGGCTCTACGAGCAGTACTTC
size: NA; D: NA; J: TRBJ2-7; V: TRBV4-1; CDR3: CASSQDRQGLYEQYF; DNA: TGCGCCAGCAGCCAAGACCGGCAGGGGCTCTACGAGCAGTACTTC
size: many; D: NA; J: TRBJ1-5; V: TRBV18; CDR3: CASSWNQGGGQPQHF; DNA: TGTGCCAGCTCATGGAACCAGGGAGGAGGTCAACCCCAGCATTTT